The T cell receptor beta chain under discussion was sequenced for a study of blood T cell repertoires in COVID-19. Assay: immunoSEQ multiplex PCR; the TCRdb copy retains only in-frame clones and omits some. The data contain 230,000 or so clones, about 88% of them singletons. Enrollees, about 18 to 90 years old, lived in about two dozen US areas. The germline CDR1 and CDR2 sequences are SGHRS and YFSETQ. This CDR3 spans 14 amino acids. V was clipped by 1 base and J by 4 bases; unmatched bases: 4. V is TRBV5-1 and J is TRBJ2-5; TRBD1 agrees at 7 bases. The clonotype comes from a woman aged 50 to 65 who had been exposed to COVID-19. Sequences were obtained from PBMCs or T cells enriched from blood (not recorded which). The CDR3 reads CASSLPGTVETQYF. As DNA, the CDR3 is TGCGCCAGCAGCTTGCCTGGGACAGTAGAGACCCAGTACTTC.